What follows describes a single T cell receptor beta chain. This record comes from a study of blood T cell repertoires in COVID-19. Study in general: Acute and convalescent COVID-19 samples came from the United States, Italy and Spain. In each case, the material was cDNA or gDNA derived from T cells, B-cell-depleted T cells, or PBMCs.

As handled by the study authors: The authors estimated nucleated cell counts from reference gene primer amplification. TCRdb's copy holds only in-frame clones and misses some; the assay was immunoSEQ multiplex PCR. The V and J calls and the clone size are those of that table, but D and trimming were determined from the DNA. The sample includes approximately 190,000 clones, under 90% seen only once; the top ten take approximately 15%. This CDR3 region has 13 residues. CDR1 and CDR2 from the germline V gene are WNHNN and SYGVQD (reference sequence). Trimming removed 3 bases at V and 2 bases at J, with 7 bases between.

The gene calls are TRBV10-1 and TRBJ1-2; D unclear. Sequenced: peripheral blood. The sequence was obtained from a man aged 25-40 years with active or convalescent COVID-19. The CDR3 sequence is CASSEGGNYGYTF. CDR3 nucleotide sequence: TGCGCCAGCAGTGAAGGAGGGAACTATGGCTACACCTTC.